This entry lists 23 T cell receptor beta chains sequenced from one sample in a study of Graves' ophthalmopathy and Graves' hyperthyroidism. Amplification of TCR beta CDR3 regions used RNA transcripts. First-round RT-PCR used HTBI primers; second-round multiplex PCR followed. TCRdb re-derived calls from the multiplex PCR reads in MiXCR, one entry per CDR3 protein. The table shows about 400,000 distinct CDR3 sequences, with 15% to 20% occurring only once. What was sequenced was peripheral blood. Receptors originate from a young woman with Graves' ophthalmopathy.

The V gene is TRBV28, the J gene TRBJ1-4; no firm D call. Germline CDR1 reads MDHEN; CDR2 reads SYDVKM. Trimming took 3 bases from V and 0 from J, leaving 2 bases between them. CDR3 length: 13 amino acids. CDR3 coding DNA: TGTGCCAGCAGTTTTCCAACTAATGAAAAACTGTTTTTT. As protein: CASSFPTNEKLFF.

The chain couples TRBV30 to TRBJ2-5; D ambiguous. V gave up 1 base and J gave up 5 bases, with 11 bases separating them. The germline CDR1 and CDR2 sequences are GTSNPN and SVGIG (reference sequence). The CDR3 is made up of 13 amino acids. CDR3 coding DNA: TGTGCCTGGAGTGGGGCAGCCAGGGAGACCCAGTACTTC. Amino acids: CAWSGAARETQYF.

V usage is TRBV12-3 or TRBV12-4 and J usage is TRBJ1-1, with a tentative D call TRBD1 (5 bases). Trimming removed 5 bases at V and 0 bases at J, with 10 bases between. The CDR3 totals 14 residues. The CDR3 region has the DNA TGTGCCAGCAGTAGAGGACACATGAACACTGAAGCTTTCTTT. Encoded protein: CASSRGHMNTEAFF.

There are many counts of this clonotype. This rearrangement joins TRBV7-2 to TRBJ2-7, with unresolved D. The CDR3 loop spans 15 amino acids. V gave up 4 bases and J gave up 6 bases, with 19 bases separating them. Per the germline V gene, CDR1 is SGHTA and CDR2 is FQGNSA. CDR3 sequence: CASSSPRVPAVEQYF. The CDR3 coding sequence is TGTGCCAGCAGCTCCCCCCGAGTTCCCGCCGTCGAGCAGTACTTC. The variable domain in full, with the rest retrieved from reference TRBV7-2 and TRBJ2-7, is GAGVSQSPSNKVTEKGKDVELRCDPISGHTALYWYRQSLGQGLEFLIYFQGNSAPDKSGLPSDRFSAERTGGSVSTLTIQRTQQEDSAVYLCASSSPRVPAVEQYFGPGTRLTVT.

This clonotype showed up many times. The rearrangement links TRBV7-2 to TRBJ2-2; D remains unclear. The ends were cut back, 1 base at V and 8 bases at J, with 8 bases in the middle. Germline V gene sequence: CDR1 SGHTA, CDR2 FQGNSA. The CDR3 covers 13 residues. CDR3 DNA sequence: TGTGCCAGCAGCTTAGTGATCGGAGGGGAGCTGTTTTTT. It encodes CASSLVIGGELFF. Full variable domain (outside the CDR3, taken from reference TRBV7-2 and TRBJ2-2): GAGVSQSPSNKVTEKGKDVELRCDPISGHTALYWYRQSLGQGLEFLIYFQGNSAPDKSGLPSDRFSAERTGGSVSTLTIQRTQQEDSAVYLCASSLVIGGELFFGEGSRLTVL.

The chain is built from TRBV6-2 or TRBV6-3 and TRBJ2-2; TRBD2 aligns across 11 bases. The CDR3 consists of 17 residues. Unmatched junction bases numbered 7, after V lost 3 bases and J lost 4 bases. Germline V gene data show CDR1 as MNHEY and CDR2 as SVGEGT. For the CDR3, the DNA is TGTGCCAGCAGTTATTCCACTAGCGGGAGTTTCACCGGGGAGCTGTTTTTT. Translating gives CASSYSTSGSFTGELFF.

The table lists this clonotype with many counts. The CDR3 is CASSSPDWGSSYEQYF. The CDR3, as DNA: TGTGCCAGCAGTTCCCCCGATTGGGGCAGCTCCTACGAGCAGTACTTC. This chain joins TRBV28 and TRBJ2-7; D possibly corresponds to TRBD1 (5 bases). Germline CDR1 reads MDHEN; CDR2 reads SYDVKM. The CDR3 is 16 amino acids. The V end was cut by 4 bases, the J end by 0 bases, with 16 bases between.

This clonotype has at least ten counts. The chain recombines TRBV7-2 with TRBJ2-5; TRBD1 or TRBD2 may be the D gene (5 bases each). This CDR3 has 14 residues. CDR1 is SGHTA and CDR2 is FQGNSA in the germline V gene. V lost 6 bases to trimming and J lost 0 bases, with 11 bases between them. The CDR3 DNA is TGTGCCAGCAGTTTCCCGGGACACCAAGAGACCCAGTACTTC. Its translation is CASSFPGHQETQYF.

V gene TRBV28 combines with J gene TRBJ2-7, with TRBD2 matching 12 bases. This CDR3 comprises 14 residues. After removal of 4 bases from V and 6 bases from J, the junction contained 4 bases not matched to a gene. Looked up from germline, CDR1 is MDHEN and CDR2 is SYDVKM. The CDR3 is CASSSGLAGFEQYF. The CDR3 DNA sequence: TGTGCCAGCAGTTCAGGACTAGCGGGATTCGAGCAGTACTTC. Full variable domain (missing parts from reference TRBV28 and TRBJ2-7): DVKVTQSSRYLVKRTGEKVFLECVQDMDHENMFWYRQDPGLGLRLIYFSYDVKMKEKGDIPEGYSVSREKKERFSLILESASTNQTSMYLCASSSGLAGFEQYFGPGTRLTVT.

This clonotype was seen many times. V is TRBV12-3 or TRBV12-4 and J is TRBJ2-7; unclear D gene. This CDR3 comprises 13 residues. Trimming stripped 6 bases from V and 3 bases from J, with 12 bases between. The CDR3 coding sequence is TGTGCCAGCAGGCGGTTGGGTTTCTACGAGCAGTACTTC. Its translation is CASRRLGFYEQYF.

The chain joins TRBV19 to TRBJ1-1; 8 bases fit TRBD1. The junction had 8 bases not matched to a gene; V was cut back by 6 bases and J by 5 bases. There are 14 residues in the CDR3. Germline CDR1 LNHDA, CDR2 SQIVND (reference sequence). DNA for the CDR3: TGTGCCAGTAGCGACCTCAGGGGGCTAACTGAAGCTTTCTTT. Translation gives CASSDLRGLTEAFF.

This clonotype was detected many times. V usage is TRBV3-1 and J usage is TRBJ1-2, with D possibly TRBD1 on 5 matching bases. The length of the CDR3 is 16 residues. The germline V gene encodes CDR1 LGHDT and CDR2 YNNKEL (reference sequence). V shed 2 bases and J shed 1 base, with 14 bases lying between them. DNA for the CDR3: TGTGCCAGCAGCCAACAGAGGTACAGGATTAACTATGGCTACACCTTC. Its translation is CASSQQRYRINYGYTF.

This clonotype occurred once. The J gene is TRBJ1-3, the V gene TRBV2; a weak D match, TRBD1 (5 bases). CDR1 is SNHLY, CDR2 FYNNEI, per germline. This CDR3 is 15 amino acids long. V dropped 4 bases and J dropped 0 bases, with 10 bases sitting between them. The CDR3 sequence is CASSGGRNSGNTIYF. The CDR3, as DNA: TGTGCCAGCAGTGGGGGACGGAACTCTGGAAACACCATATATTTT. Full variable domain (missing parts from reference TRBV2 and TRBJ1-3): EPEVTQTPSHQVTQMGQEVILRCVPISNHLYFYWYRQILGQKVEFLVSFYNNEISEKSEIFDDQFSVERPDGSNFTLKIRSTKLEDSAMYFCASSGGRNSGNTIYFGEGSWLTVV.

This clonotype was seen ten or more times. The V and J genes are TRBV5-1 and TRBJ2-7; TRBD1 might be the D (5 bases). With 0 bases removed from V and 2 bases from J, the gap between germline ends came to 12 bases. Germline assignment: CDR1 SGHRS and CDR2 YFSETQ. CDR3 length equals 15 residues. CDR3 in DNA: TGCGCCAGCAGCTTGGCCAGGGTGGGAACCTACGAGCAGTACTTC. Residues: CASSLARVGTYEQYF.

This clonotype was counted ten times or more. The J gene is TRBJ2-5, the V gene TRBV12-3 or TRBV12-4; unclear D gene. Between the trimmed V and J ends, which lost 1 base and 5 bases, there was a span of 14 bases. The CDR3 has 15 residues. DNA of the CDR3: TGTGCCAGCAGTTTAGAGGGCACCGTATTGGAGACCCAGTACTTC. As protein: CASSLEGTVLETQYF.

This clonotype came up many times. The genes are TRBV11-3 and TRBJ2-3; 9 nucleotides align to TRBD2. The junction had 7 bases not matched to a gene; V was cut back by 5 bases and J by 4 bases. The germline CDR1 and CDR2 sequences are SGHNT and YENEEA. The CDR3 has 15 amino acids. DNA of the CDR3: TGTGCCAGCAGCCCCACTAGCGGGCCGGCAGATACGCAGTATTTT. Protein sequence: CASSPTSGPADTQYF.

The table lists this clonotype with many counts. This rearrangement joins TRBV28 to TRBJ1-1; D remains unclear. V lost 2 bases, J lost 5 bases, and 12 bases lay in between. Germline V gene sequence: CDR1 MDHEN, CDR2 SYDVKM. The CDR3 is 14 amino acids. CDR3 nucleotides: TGTGCCAGCAGTTTAGGAGGCAGCATGACTGAAGCTTTCTTT. Translation gives CASSLGGSMTEAFF.

This clonotype has at least ten counts. Being one base from a much bigger clone, this may be a read error. Lacking the conserved final phenylalanine or tryptophan, this CDR3 likely reflects a read error. The CDR3 nucleotides are TGTGCCAGCAGTCCAATCTGGGGAAGCAGGCAGGGGGACTATGGCTACACCCTC. This codes for CASSPIWGSRQGDYGYTL. The genes are TRBV27 and TRBJ1-2; 7 bases fit TRBD1. Trimming removed 5 bases from V and 3 bases from J; junction bases left unmatched: 18. Germline V CDR1 and CDR2: MNHEY, SMNVEV (reference sequence). The CDR3 length is 18 residues.

This clonotype showed up just once. Mismatch with germline at one junction end may stem from a read error. V and J are TRBV6-2 or TRBV6-3 and TRBJ1-1; the D is unclear. The CDR3 totals 14 residues. Germline CDR1 and CDR2: MNHEY and SVGEGT. The CDR3 reads CASSKRVTNTEAFF. The DNA of the CDR3 is TGCGCCAGCAGTAAGCGAGTGACGAACACTGAAGCTTTCTTT.

The table lists this clonotype with many counts. The chain links TRBV6-2 or TRBV6-3 to TRBJ1-1; no clear D. The CDR3 is made up of 12 amino acids. The V end lost 4 bases, the J end lost 11 bases, and 14 bases lay between the germline ends. Germline lookup yields CDR1 MNHEY and CDR2 SVGEGT. CDR3 loop: CASSLQPGDAFF. DNA of the CDR3: TGTGCCAGCAGTTTACAGCCCGGAGACGCTTTCTTT.

The chain carries TRBV12-3 or TRBV12-4 and TRBJ1-1; 7 positions agree with TRBD1. The CDR3 contains 17 residues. Trimming cost V 6 bases and J 2 bases; bases outside gene matches: 15. This CDR3 is CASSRQQGRGENTEAFF. The CDR3 DNA reads as TGTGCCAGCAGCCGACAACAGGGGCGGGGGGAAAACACTGAAGCTTTCTTT.

This clonotype was seen many times. This chain connects TRBV9 to TRBJ1-1; 8 nucleotides align to TRBD1. Germline CDR1 reads SGDLS; CDR2 reads YYNGEE. CDR3 size: 16 residues. V gave up 0 bases and J gave up 4 bases; unmatched junction bases: 8. The CDR3 sequence: CASSVATGQGPTEAFF. The CDR3 DNA sequence: TGTGCCAGCAGCGTAGCTACTGGACAGGGACCCACTGAAGCTTTCTTT.

This clonotype has a count of ten or more. The genes are TRBV20-1 and TRBJ2-1, with 9 bases identical to TRBD1. The ends lost 0 bases at V and 5 bases at J; junction bases unmatched: 5. Germline-derived CDR1 and CDR2 are DFQATT and SNEGSKA (reference sequence). This CDR3 is 15 amino acids long. The DNA for the CDR3 is TGCAGTGCTAGAGATCGGGACAGGGATAACAATGAGCAGTTCTTC. Translated, it gives CSARDRDRDNNEQFF.